This is a list of T cell receptor beta chains from one sample in a study of blood T cell repertoires in COVID-19. Method: immunoSEQ multiplex PCR; TCRdb's copy keeps in-frame clones and lacks some. Of approximately 160,000 clones in the sample, around 83% were seen once. Sequenced: peripheral blood. These receptors came from a man in his fifties with active or convalescent COVID-19. Each CDR3 is given with its conserved first and last residue. Fields, in order: clone size, V gene, J gene, CDR3 length, D gene, CDR3 DNA, CDR3 protein. D genes are given only for firm matches. Size values are once, few and many counts, or a class for expanded clones, and some rows have none.

>few|TRBV7-2|TRBJ1-5|14|.
TGTGCCAGCAGCTCAGACTCGGGCAATCAGCCCCAGCATTTT
CASSSDSGNQPQHF
>.|TRBV7-6|TRBJ1-5|13|.
TGTGCCAGCGTAGTTGTCCCCCGGGGACCCCAGCATTTT
CASVVVPRGPQHF
>.|TRBV7-2|TRBJ2-4|16|.
TGTGCCAGCAGCTTTCAGGGAAACCTAGCCAAAAACATTCAGTACTTC
CASSFQGNLAKNIQYF
>.|TRBV10-3|TRBJ2-7|18|TRBD2
TGTGCCATCAGTGAGTCCGCGGGACTAGCGGGAGGGCCGGACGAGCAGTACTTC
CAISESAGLAGGPDEQYF
>.|TRBV4-2|TRBJ2-2|14|TRBD2
TGTGCCAGCAGCCAGGCCGGACTAGCCGGGGAGCTGTTTTTT
CASSQAGLAGELFF
>.|TRBV30|TRBJ1-1|13|TRBD1
TGTGCCTTCAAGGACAGGGTATTTTCTGAAGCTTTCTTT
CAFKDRVFSEAFF
>.|TRBV27|TRBJ1-5|15|TRBD1
TGTGCCAGCAGTTTGACAGGGATTGGAGGTCAGCCCCAGCATTTT
CASSLTGIGGQPQHF
>.|TRBV7-2|TRBJ2-1|16|TRBD2
TGTGCCAGCAGCTTCCTGACTAGCAGCTCCTACAATGAGCAGTTCTTC
CASSFLTSSSYNEQFF
>.|TRBV10-2|TRBJ1-6|14|TRBD1
TGCGCCAGCAGTGTGACAGGGGAGCGGTCACCCCTCCACTTT
CASSVTGERSPLHF
>.|TRBV4-2|TRBJ2-3|16|TRBD2
TGTGCCAGCAGCCAAGTCGCCACTAGCGGTATGGATACGCAGTATTTT
CASSQVATSGMDTQYF
>once|TRBV4-3|TRBJ2-2|17|.
TGCGCCAGCAGCCAAGAGCCAGGGGCGAAACACACCGGGGAGCTGTTTTTT
CASSQEPGAKHTGELFF
>few|TRBV9|TRBJ1-3|15|.
TGTGCCAGCAGCGTAAGGGCAGGGGTGGGAAACACCATATATTTT
CASSVRAGVGNTIYF
>.|TRBV7-7|TRBJ2-1|16|TRBD2
TGTGCTAGCAGCTCGGGTTTAGCGGGGGTACTTAATGAGCAGTTCTTC
CASSSGLAGVLNEQFF
>.|TRBV4-3|TRBJ1-5|13|.
TGCGCCAGCAGCCAGTCCAGGAATCAGCCCCAGCATTTT
CASSQSRNQPQHF
>.|TRBV10-3|TRBJ2-2|15|TRBD2
TGTGCCGCGAGGGAGGGGATAACGAACACCGGGGAGCTGTTTTTT
CAAREGITNTGELFF
>.|TRBV9|TRBJ2-5|16|.
TGTGCCAGCAGCCCCCGAAGGGTGGCCGGGGTAGGGCCCCAGTACTTC
CASSPRRVAGVGPQYF
>.|TRBV7-2|TRBJ1-4|17|.
TGTGCCAGCAGCTTGAGCGAGGGTGGGGTAACTAATGAAAAACTGTTTTTT
CASSLSEGGVTNEKLFF
>.|TRBV25-1|TRBJ1-2|14|.
TGTGCCAGCAGTGAATATGGCAGGAACTATGGCTACACCTTC
CASSEYGRNYGYTF
>.|TRBV30|TRBJ2-5|14|TRBD1
TGTGCCTGGAGTGCGGACAGGGGGTGGGAGACCCAGTACTTC
CAWSADRGWETQYF
>once|TRBV6-5|TRBJ1-3|16|.
TGTGCCAGCAGTTACTCGAGGAGGCTCTCTGGAAACACCATATATTTT
CASSYSRRLSGNTIYF
>once|TRBV2|TRBJ2-1|19|TRBD2
TGTGCCAGCAGTGAAGCGCTGGCTAGCGGGATTGGAAGGGACAATGAGCAGTTCTTC
CASSEALASGIGRDNEQFF
>.|TRBV7-8|TRBJ2-3|18|TRBD2
TGTGCCAGCAGCTTTGGAGCTAGCGGGGGTGCCTTGGGGGATACGCAGTATTTT
CASSFGASGGALGDTQYF
>.|TRBV5-1|TRBJ2-1|14|.
TGCGCCAGCAGTGACAGCATTGGAGTCGATGAGCAGTTCTTC
CASSDSIGVDEQFF
>few|TRBV7-2|TRBJ2-5|16|TRBD2
TGTGCCAGCAGCTCACGGGGACTAGCAGATCAAGAGACCCAGTACTTC
CASSSRGLADQETQYF
>.|TRBV18|TRBJ2-5|14|TRBD1
TGTGCCAGCTCACCACGGGACAGCCAAGAGACCCAGTACTTC
CASSPRDSQETQYF
>.|TRBV6-1|TRBJ2-1|16|TRBD1
TGTGCCAGCAGTGAGTATGGACAGGTTCCCTACAATGAGCAGTTCTTC
CASSEYGQVPYNEQFF
>.|TRBV24-1|TRBJ1-2|13|.
TGTGCCACCAGTGATAACCACAGGGAAGGCTACACCTTC
CATSDNHREGYTF
>.|TRBV7-2|TRBJ2-2|14|.
TGTGCCAGCAGCTTAGGGCAGTACACCGGGGAGCTGTTTTTT
CASSLGQYTGELFF
>.|TRBV7-2|TRBJ2-1|18|TRBD2
TGTGCCAGCAGCCGCCGTCCTAGCGGGAGTTTTGTAGTCGTTGAGCAGTTCTTC
CASSRRPSGSFVVVEQFF
>few|TRBV4-2|TRBJ2-7|14|.
TGTGCCAGCAGCCAAGTGGTACAGGGATACGAGCAGTACTTC
CASSQVVQGYEQYF
>.|TRBV2|TRBJ2-1|15|TRBD2
TGTGCCAGCAGTCCGGGACTACCCTCCTACAATGAGCAGTTCTTC
CASSPGLPSYNEQFF
>.|TRBV5-4|TRBJ1-2|15|.
TGTGCCAGCAGTCTCGCAGGGTTGACTAACTATGGCTACACCTTC
CASSLAGLTNYGYTF
>.|TRBV5-6|TRBJ2-7|16|TRBD1
TGTGCCAGCAGCGTTGTATTTAGGACAGGGGATTCCGAGCAGTACTTC
CASSVVFRTGDSEQYF
>.|TRBV7-8|TRBJ1-6|15|.
TGTGCCAGCCTACGAGAGAGCTCCTATAATTCACCCCTCCACTTT
CASLRESSYNSPLHF
>.|TRBV19|TRBJ2-3|14|.
TGTGCCAGTGAGAGGCACCCACGTCGGGGTACGCAGTATTTT
CASERHPRRGTQYF
>.|TRBV10-3|TRBJ2-5|15|.
TGTGCCATCAGAGATAGCCCGGTCTCCTCAGAGACCCAGTACTTC
CAIRDSPVSSETQYF
>.|TRBV24-1|TRBJ2-1|12|.
TGTGCCACCAGTGATCCACAGGGAAAGGAGTTCTTC
CATSDPQGKEFF
>.|TRBV7-9|TRBJ2-5|14|.
TGTGCCAGCAGCTGGGGACTGGATGTTCAGACCCAGTACTTC
CASSWGLDVQTQYF
>.|TRBV5-1|TRBJ2-7|10|.
TGCGCAACAAGGTCGGGAGAAGGGTACTTC
CATRSGEGYF
>.|TRBV7-9|TRBJ1-2|15|.
TGTGCCAGCAGCTTATCTAAACAGGAAGCGAAAGGCTACACCTTC
CASSLSKQEAKGYTF
>.|TRBV9|TRBJ2-7|15|.
TGTGCCAGCAGCCCCCGGGATAGCGGCTCCTACGAGCAGTACTTC
CASSPRDSGSYEQYF
>.|TRBV4-2|TRBJ2-3|14|.
TGTGCCAGCAGCCAAGATGGTCCGGCAGATACGCAGTATTTT
CASSQDGPADTQYF
>.|TRBV5-1|TRBJ2-5|15|.
TGCGCCAGCAGCTTGGCCGTTCAGGAGGGGGAGACCCAGTACTTC
CASSLAVQEGETQYF
>once|TRBV5-6|TRBJ2-5|14|TRBD2
TGTGCCAGCGGGAGGGTTGGCAATCAAGAGACCCAGTACTTC
CASGRVGNQETQYF
>.|TRBV7-2|TRBJ1-6|17|.
TGTGCCAGCAGCTTATTGGGGAGGAGGGCCGCCAATTCACCCCTCCACTTT
CASSLLGRRAANSPLHF
>.|TRBV6-2/TRBV6-3|TRBJ2-7|16|TRBD2
TGTGCCAGCAGTTACTCGTTGCGGGGGGCCTCCTACGAGCAGTACTTC
CASSYSLRGASYEQYF
>.|TRBV6-5|TRBJ2-3|15|.
TGTGCCAGCAGTTCCACCCGGGGGAGCACAGATACGCAGTATTTT
CASSSTRGSTDTQYF
>once|TRBV6-2/TRBV6-3|TRBJ1-2|13|.
TGTGCCAGCAGTTACCGGGGAGGGATTGGCTACACCTTC
CASSYRGGIGYTF
>.|TRBV20-1|TRBJ1-2|12|.
TGCAGTGCTAGTCCCAGTTTCTATGGCTACACCTTC
CSASPSFYGYTF